The 20 T cell receptor beta chains below come from one sample, sequenced in a study of Ad26.COV2.S vaccination and SARS-CoV-2 variants. Data came from immunoSEQ multiplex PCR; TCRdb stores just in-frame clones and leaves some out. The data contain under 500,000 clones, roughly 90% of them singletons. As to treatment: roughly 20 received Ad26.COV2.S at low or high dose, single or two shots; 5 received placebo; per-sample allocation not given. Sampling was done on day 63 after the first vaccine or placebo injection. Sequenced material: peripheral blood, taken in a trial of Ad26.COV2.S vaccine versus placebo. The receptors were gathered from a person aged 18 to 59 who received the Ad26.COV2.S COVID-19 vaccine or a placebo.

This clone has just a few counts. V is TRBV4-3 and J is TRBJ1-4; D call uncertain. The ends were cut back, 1 base at V and 8 bases at J, with 5 bases in the middle. Germline CDR1 is LGHNA and CDR2 is YSLEER. The CDR3 loop spans 12 amino acids. In DNA, the CDR3 is TGCGCCAGCAGCCAAGGGAGGGAAAAACTGTTTTTT. Encoded protein: CASSQGREKLFF.

This clone has just one count. This chain uses TRBV4-1 with TRBJ2-3; TRBD2 aligns across 11 bases. Looked up from germline, CDR1 is MGHRA and CDR2 is YSYEKL. V was pared by 3 bases and J by 2 bases, with 4 bases of the junction left unmatched. This CDR3 spans 16 amino acids. The CDR3 spells CASSHSGGGNTDTQYF. CDR3 DNA: TGCGCCAGCAGCCATAGCGGGGGGGGCAACACAGATACGCAGTATTTT.

This chain links TRBV5-4 with TRBJ2-2; D ambiguous. The CDR3 loop spans 14 amino acids. CDR1 is SGHNT and CDR2 is YYREEE in the germline V gene (reference sequence). V was clipped by 4 bases and J by 0 bases, with 7 bases between them. CDR3 sequence reads: CASSHEPNTGELFF. In nucleotides, the CDR3 is TGTGCCAGCAGCCACGAGCCGAACACCGGGGAGCTGTTTTTT.

The V gene is TRBV19, the J gene TRBJ2-3; D not resolved. This CDR3 is built from 12 residues. V lost 7 bases and J 2 bases, leaving 7 bases between the germline ends. The V gene's germline CDR1 is LNHDA and CDR2 SQIVND (reference sequence). The CDR3 loop is CASTGFTDTQYF. CDR3 coding DNA: TGTGCCAGTACCGGGTTCACAGATACGCAGTATTTT.

The chain combines TRBV29-1 with TRBJ2-5; maybe TRBD2 (6 bases). Germline lookup yields CDR1 SQVTM and CDR2 ANQGSEA. The V end lost 0 bases, the J end lost 5 bases, and 16 bases lay between the germline ends. The CDR3 runs 15 residues. CDR3 loop: CSVEDTGDAGETQYF. CDR3 sequence (DNA): TGCAGCGTTGAAGATACGGGGGACGCCGGGGAGACCCAGTACTTC.

The rearrangement links TRBV5-1 to TRBJ1-1, with D tentatively TRBD1 (5 bases). Trimming shortened V by 0 bases and J by 0 bases, and 15 bases separated the two germline ends. The CDR3 is 17 amino acids. Germline V gives CDR1 SGHRS, CDR2 YFSETQ. The CDR3 here is CASSLDSGIILNTEAFF. The CDR3 nucleotides read TGCGCCAGCAGCTTGGACTCAGGGATTATATTGAACACTGAAGCTTTCTTT.

This chain's CDR3 is CASRGNTGTGKQTQYF. CDR3 DNA: TGTGCCAGCAGAGGAAACACCGGGACAGGGAAACAGACCCAGTACTTC. The rearrangement links TRBV27 to TRBJ2-5; 9 positions match TRBD1. Germline V gene lookup returns CDR1 MNHEY and CDR2 SMNVEV (reference sequence). The V gene end was trimmed by 6 bases and the J gene end by 6 bases; junction bases not matched to a gene: 14. CDR3 length: 16 residues.

The chain combines TRBV5-1 with TRBJ1-1, with no clear D. Germline V CDR1 and CDR2: SGHRS, YFSETQ. The V end lost 7 bases, the J end lost 3 bases, and 19 bases lay between the germline ends. The CDR3 is 15 residues long. The CDR3 is CASRMIGGVDTEAFF. Here the CDR3 DNA reads TGCGCCAGCCGAATGATCGGTGGGGTTGACACTGAAGCTTTCTTT.

The genes are TRBV11-2 and TRBJ2-7, with 11 nucleotides matching TRBD2. V gave up 3 bases and J gave up 2 bases; unmatched junction bases: 0. Germline CDR1 and CDR2: SGHAT and FQNNGV. This CDR3 comprises 14 residues. The chain's CDR3 is CASSFSGGAYEQYF. DNA of the CDR3: TGTGCCAGCAGCTTTAGCGGGGGGGCCTACGAGCAGTACTTC.

This rearrangement joins TRBV11-2 to TRBJ1-1, with unresolved D. This CDR3 comprises 14 residues. V shed 0 bases and J shed 7 bases, with 12 bases lying between them. CDR1 and CDR2 (germline): SGHAT, FQNNGV. CDR3 bases: TGTGCCAGCAGCTTAGATCCGCCCTTACGTGAAGCTTTCTTT. Its protein product is CASSLDPPLREAFF.

This chain connects TRBV6-6 to TRBJ2-7, with a tentative D call TRBD1 (6 bases). The germline V and J ends were trimmed by 3 bases and 0 bases, with 12 bases remaining between them. Germline CDR1 is MNHNY and CDR2 is SVGAGI (reference sequence). CDR3 length equals 15 residues. The CDR3 nucleotides read TGTGCCAGCAGTTATCGGACAGCGTACTCCTACGAGCAGTACTTC. Translation: CASSYRTAYSYEQYF.

The rearrangement links TRBV19 to TRBJ1-3; the match to TRBD1 covers 7 bases. The CDR3 consists of 14 residues. V shed 5 bases, J shed 1 base, and the junction held 2 bases outside the gene matches. The germline V gene has CDR1 LNHDA and CDR2 SQIVND (reference sequence). The DNA for the CDR3 is TGTGCCAGTAGTGACAGGGCTTCTGGAAACACCATATATTTT. Translation: CASSDRASGNTIYF.

The V call is TRBV19, the J call TRBJ1-5; a weak D match, TRBD1 (6 bases). Trimming took 2 bases from V and 0 from J, leaving 8 bases between them. Germline lookup yields CDR1 LNHDA and CDR2 SQIVND (reference sequence). There are 15 residues in the CDR3. The CDR3: CASSIWDTSNQPQHF. In nucleotides, the CDR3 is TGTGCCAGTAGTATATGGGACACTAGCAATCAGCCCCAGCATTTT.

The chain couples TRBV19 to TRBJ1-1; no reliable D call. There are 13 residues in the CDR3. Germline V gene sequence: CDR1 LNHDA, CDR2 SQIVND (reference sequence). Trimming took 3 bases from V and 12 from J, leaving 17 bases between them. CDR3 bases: TGTGCCAGTAGTATTATGTTGTCGGGGAACCCTTTCTTT. This codes for CASSIMLSGNPFF.

The rearrangement links TRBV30 to TRBJ1-2, with TRBD1 matching 8 bases. The CDR3 is 13 amino acids. Germline V gene lookup returns CDR1 GTSNPN and CDR2 SVGIG (reference sequence). Trimming removed 4 bases from V and 8 bases from J; junction bases left unmatched: 9. CDR3 DNA: TGTGCCTGGACGTCTCAGGGGGCGGGGGGCTACACCTTC. It encodes CAWTSQGAGGYTF.

The V and J genes are TRBV14 and TRBJ1-6, with D maybe TRBD1 (5 bases). The CDR3 is 12 amino acids. Germline CDR1 is SGHDN and CDR2 is FVKESK. Trimming left V 11 bases short and J 8 bases short, with 13 bases between. The CDR3 here is CAPQGLDSPLHF. DNA of the CDR3: TGTGCCCCCCAGGGTCTTGATTCACCCCTCCACTTT.

The chain has TRBV7-8 and TRBJ1-5; tentative D call: TRBD1 (6 bases). This CDR3 spans 14 amino acids. From germline, CDR1 is SGHVS and CDR2 FQNEAQ. Trimming left V 1 base short and J 6 bases short, with 10 bases between. CDR3 DNA: TGTGCCAGCAGCTTAGTCCAGGGGAGTCAGCCCCAGCATTTT. Its translation is CASSLVQGSQPQHF.

This clone showed up just once. The J gene is TRBJ2-5, the V gene TRBV6-5; D perhaps matches TRBD1 (5 bases). The germline gives CDR1 MNHEY, CDR2 SVGAGI. Trimming cost V 0 bases and J 4 bases, with 12 bases left between them. The CDR3 spans 15 residues. CDR3 nucleotides: TGTGCCAGCAGTTACTCCCTCAGCCAGGGAGAGACCCAGTACTTC. Translating it yields CASSYSLSQGETQYF.

This clone was counted once. V usage is TRBV28 and J usage is TRBJ2-3; TRBD2 is a possible D gene (7 bases). V gave up 8 bases and J gave up 5 bases, with 23 bases separating them. The CDR3 runs to 16 residues. Germline V lookup: CDR1 MDHEN, CDR2 SYDVKM. Written as DNA, the CDR3 is TGTGCCAGCTCCTTATACGGCGGGGGCAGCGGAGATACGCAGTATTTT. Its protein is CASSLYGGGSGDTQYF.

This clone was seen a single time. The rearrangement joins TRBV6-4 to TRBJ2-3, with unresolved D. V lost 0 bases to trimming and J lost 1 base, with 11 bases between them. Looked up from germline, CDR1 is MRHNA and CDR2 is SNTAGT. CDR3 size: 16 residues. The CDR3 nucleotides are TGTGCCAGCAGTGACTCGAAAGGGCAGGGCACAGATACGCAGTATTTT. The encoded protein is CASSDSKGQGTDTQYF.